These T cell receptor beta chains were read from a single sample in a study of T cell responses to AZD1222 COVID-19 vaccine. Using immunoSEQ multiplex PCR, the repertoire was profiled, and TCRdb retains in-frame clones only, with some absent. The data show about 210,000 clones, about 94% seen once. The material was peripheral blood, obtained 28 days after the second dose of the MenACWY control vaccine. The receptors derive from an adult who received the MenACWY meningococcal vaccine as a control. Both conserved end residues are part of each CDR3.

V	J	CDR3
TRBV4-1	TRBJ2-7	CASSQGLGQRGGEQYF
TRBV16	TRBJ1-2	CASSRRGSGYTF
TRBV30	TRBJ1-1	CAWSELAVNTEAFF
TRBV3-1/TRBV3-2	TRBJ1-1	CASSQDDGEAFF
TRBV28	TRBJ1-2	CASSLPLIGISGYTF
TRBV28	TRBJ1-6	CASSYPGQGNSPLHF
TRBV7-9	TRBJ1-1	CASSSGTGRNTEAFF
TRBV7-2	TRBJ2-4	CASSFVQGQNIQYF
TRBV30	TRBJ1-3	CAWSNRRGNTIYF
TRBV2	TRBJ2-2	CASSVTNTGELFF
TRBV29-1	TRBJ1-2	CSVETANYGYTF